The sequence of this TCR beta chain was determined in a study of blood T cells in healthy people across ages. Study in general: For every two T cells, template switching captured about one barcoded beta molecule.

The CDR3 consists of 17 residues. Germline loops: CDR1 SGHNT, CDR2 YENEEA. The ends lost 2 bases at V and 2 bases at J; junction bases unmatched: 5. It was with a sample-barcoded 5' primer and a J-beta primer mix that a second PCR of about 6 to 12 cycles was run. TCRdb reprocessed the 5' RACE reads via MiXCR and lists one record per CDR3 protein. The profile shows 1.5 million to 2 million distinct CDR3 sequences, 40% to 55% of them singletons. This TCR was recovered from a middle-aged woman in good health. The V call is TRBV11-3, the J call TRBJ2-3, with TRBD2 identical over 12 bases. The sample taken for sequencing was blood. In nucleotides, the CDR3 is TGTGCCAGCAGCTTACGGACTAGCGGGGTTTACACAGATACGCAGTATTTT. Its translation is CASSLRTSGVYTDTQYF.